The entry below describes one T cell receptor (beta chain). The antigen is not known. One entry per CDR3 protein results from TCRdb running MiXCR on the reads. The sample consists of 200,000 to 250,000 distinct CDR3 sequences, 22% of them appearing once. The CDR3 has 16 amino acids. CDR1 is KGHDR and CDR2 is SFDVKD in the germline V gene. V lost 1 base, J lost 0 bases, and 12 bases lay in between. This record belongs to a study of T cell repertoires in cytomegalovirus infection. Whole-study context: From public TCR beta signatures came an indication of both CMV infection and matching HLA type.

General study points: Summed frequency of public TCR beta families distinguished CMV carriers with the relevant HLA.

Sequencing was carried out using CD8+ T cells from PBMCs. The source of this sequence is a human donor in good health (CMV status not recorded). Some clones in this sample may be carry-over from other donors' samples. This chain uses TRBV24-1 with TRBJ2-7; D perhaps matches TRBD2 (6 bases). DNA for the CDR3: TGTGCCACCAGTGATTTCTTCCGGGAGCCCTCCTACGAGCAGTACTTC. It codes for CATSDFFREPSYEQYF.